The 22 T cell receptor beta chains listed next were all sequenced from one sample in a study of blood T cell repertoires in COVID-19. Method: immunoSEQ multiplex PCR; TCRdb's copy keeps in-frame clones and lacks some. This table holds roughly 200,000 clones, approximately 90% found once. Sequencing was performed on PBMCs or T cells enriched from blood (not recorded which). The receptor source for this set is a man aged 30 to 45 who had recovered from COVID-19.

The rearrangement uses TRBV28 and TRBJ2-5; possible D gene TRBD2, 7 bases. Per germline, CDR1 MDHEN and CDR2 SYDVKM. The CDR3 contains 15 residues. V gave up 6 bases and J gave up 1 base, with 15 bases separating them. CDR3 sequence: CASSPNGGAQETQYF. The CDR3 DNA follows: TGTGCCAGCAGCCCAAATGGGGGGGCCCAAGAGACCCAGTACTTC.

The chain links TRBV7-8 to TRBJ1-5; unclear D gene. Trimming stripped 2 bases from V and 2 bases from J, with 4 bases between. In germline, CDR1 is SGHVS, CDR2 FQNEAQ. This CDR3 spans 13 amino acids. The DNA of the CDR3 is TGTGCCAGCAGCTTACAGGGCAATCAGCCCCAGCATTTT. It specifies CASSLQGNQPQHF.

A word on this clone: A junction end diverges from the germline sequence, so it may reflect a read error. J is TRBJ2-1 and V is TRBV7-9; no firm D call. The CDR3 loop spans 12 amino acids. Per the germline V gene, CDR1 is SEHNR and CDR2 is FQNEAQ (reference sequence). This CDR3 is CASSSSDNEQFF. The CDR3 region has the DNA TGTGCCAGCAGCTCCTCCGACAATGAGCAGTTCTTC.

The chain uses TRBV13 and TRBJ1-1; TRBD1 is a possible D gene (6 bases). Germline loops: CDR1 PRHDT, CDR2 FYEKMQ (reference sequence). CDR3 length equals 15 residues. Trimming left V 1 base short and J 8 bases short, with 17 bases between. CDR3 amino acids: CASSLESPGAREAFF. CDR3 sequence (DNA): TGTGCCAGCAGCTTAGAATCTCCAGGGGCAAGGGAAGCTTTCTTT.

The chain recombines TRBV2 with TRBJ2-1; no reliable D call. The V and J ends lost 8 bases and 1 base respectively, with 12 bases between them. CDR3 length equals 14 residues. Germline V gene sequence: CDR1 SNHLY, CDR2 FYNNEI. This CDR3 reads CASLTQKSYNEQFF. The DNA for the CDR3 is TGTGCCAGCCTGACACAAAAATCCTACAATGAGCAGTTCTTC.

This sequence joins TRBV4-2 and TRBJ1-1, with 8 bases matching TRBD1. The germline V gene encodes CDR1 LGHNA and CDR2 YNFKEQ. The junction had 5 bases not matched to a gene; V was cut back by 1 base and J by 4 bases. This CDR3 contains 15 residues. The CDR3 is CASSQATGEATEAFF. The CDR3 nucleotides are TGTGCCAGCAGCCAAGCGACAGGGGAGGCCACTGAAGCTTTCTTT.

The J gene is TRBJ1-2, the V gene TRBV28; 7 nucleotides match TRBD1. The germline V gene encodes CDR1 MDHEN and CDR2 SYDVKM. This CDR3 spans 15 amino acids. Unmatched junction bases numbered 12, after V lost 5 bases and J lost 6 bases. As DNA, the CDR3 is TGTGCCAGCAGTCCCCCCAGGGGCAGGGGGGATGGCTACACCTTC. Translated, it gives CASSPPRGRGDGYTF.

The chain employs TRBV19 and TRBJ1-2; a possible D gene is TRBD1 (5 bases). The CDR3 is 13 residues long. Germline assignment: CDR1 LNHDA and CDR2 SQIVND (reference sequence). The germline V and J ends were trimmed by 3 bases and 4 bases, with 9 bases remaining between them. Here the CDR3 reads CASSISGGYGYTF. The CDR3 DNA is TGTGCCAGTAGTATTTCCGGGGGCTATGGCTACACCTTC.

CDR3 bases: TGCGCCAGCAGCTCGGGACAGGGGCGAGGATTAAACACCGGGGAGCTGTTTTTT. Protein sequence: CASSSGQGRGLNTGELFF. The rearrangement joins TRBV5-1 to TRBJ2-2; the match to TRBD1 covers 10 bases. J lost 2 bases, V lost 3 bases, and 10 bases had no gene match. The CDR3 totals 18 residues. Germline V CDR1 and CDR2: SGHRS, YFSETQ.

This chain's CDR3 is CASSYDGGPYEQYF. Here the CDR3 DNA reads TGTGCCAGCAGTTACGACGGAGGTCCCTACGAGCAGTACTTC. This chain links TRBV6-5 with TRBJ2-7; D is perhaps TRBD2 (5 bases). V lost 2 bases and J 2 bases, leaving 10 bases between the germline ends. Looked up from germline, CDR1 is MNHEY and CDR2 is SVGAGI. This CDR3 is built from 14 residues.

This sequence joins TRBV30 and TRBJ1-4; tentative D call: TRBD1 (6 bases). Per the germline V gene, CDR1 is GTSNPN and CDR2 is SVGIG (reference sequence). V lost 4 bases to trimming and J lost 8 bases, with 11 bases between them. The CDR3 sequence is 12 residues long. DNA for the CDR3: TGTGCCTGGAAACAGGGAGCAGAAAAACTGTTTTTT. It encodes CAWKQGAEKLFF.

The CDR3 DNA reads as TGCGCCAGCAGCCACGGACAGGTCGGAAGTTATAGCAATCAGCCCCAGCATTTT. Its translation: CASSHGQVGSYSNQPQHF. The chain has TRBV4-1 and TRBJ1-5; TRBD1 aligns across 7 bases. The germline CDR1 and CDR2 sequences are MGHRA and YSYEKL. The junction had 11 bases not matched to a gene; V was cut back by 3 bases and J by 0 bases. This CDR3 spans 18 amino acids.

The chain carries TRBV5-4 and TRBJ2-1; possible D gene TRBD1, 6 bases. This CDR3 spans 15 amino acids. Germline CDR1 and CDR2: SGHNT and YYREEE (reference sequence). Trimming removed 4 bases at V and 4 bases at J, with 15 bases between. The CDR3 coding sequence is TGTGCCAGCAGCCGCGACAGGACCGCTTACAATGAGCAGTTCTTC. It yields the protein CASSRDRTAYNEQFF.

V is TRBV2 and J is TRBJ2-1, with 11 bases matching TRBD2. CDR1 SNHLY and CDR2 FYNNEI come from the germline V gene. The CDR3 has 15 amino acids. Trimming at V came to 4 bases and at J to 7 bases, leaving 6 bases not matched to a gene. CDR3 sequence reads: CASSVSLAGGNEQFF. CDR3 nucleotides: TGTGCCAGCAGTGTATCCCTAGCGGGAGGAAATGAGCAGTTCTTC.

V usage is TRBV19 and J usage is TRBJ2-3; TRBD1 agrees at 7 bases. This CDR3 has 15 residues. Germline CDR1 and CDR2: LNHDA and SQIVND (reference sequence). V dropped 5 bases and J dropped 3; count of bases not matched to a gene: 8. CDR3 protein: CASSSLTGSTDTQYF. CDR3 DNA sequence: TGTGCCAGTAGTTCTCTGACAGGGTCAACAGATACGCAGTATTTT.

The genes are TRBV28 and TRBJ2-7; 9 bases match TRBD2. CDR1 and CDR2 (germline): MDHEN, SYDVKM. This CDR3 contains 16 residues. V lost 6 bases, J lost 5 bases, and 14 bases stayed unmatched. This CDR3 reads CASSTPFGGRAHEQYF. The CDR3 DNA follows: TGTGCCAGCAGCACTCCGTTCGGCGGGAGGGCCCACGAGCAGTACTTC.

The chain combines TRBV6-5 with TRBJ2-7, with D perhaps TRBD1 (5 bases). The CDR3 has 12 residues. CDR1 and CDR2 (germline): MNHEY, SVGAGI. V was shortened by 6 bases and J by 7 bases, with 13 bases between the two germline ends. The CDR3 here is CASSTRVREQYF. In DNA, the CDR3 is TGTGCCAGCAGCACCAGGGTGAGGGAGCAGTACTTC.

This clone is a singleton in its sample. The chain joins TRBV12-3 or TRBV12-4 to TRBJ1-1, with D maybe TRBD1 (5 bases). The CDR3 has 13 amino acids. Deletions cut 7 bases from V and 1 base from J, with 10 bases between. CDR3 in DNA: TGTGCCAGCACTAAGACAGCGAACACTGAAGCTTTCTTT. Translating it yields CASTKTANTEAFF.

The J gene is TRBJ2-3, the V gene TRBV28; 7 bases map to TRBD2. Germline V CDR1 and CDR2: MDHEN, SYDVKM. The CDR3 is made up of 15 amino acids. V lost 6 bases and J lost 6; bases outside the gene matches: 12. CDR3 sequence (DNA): TGTGCCAGCAGCTCGACTAGCCCGAGTCCGGATACGCAGTATTTT. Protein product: CASSSTSPSPDTQYF.

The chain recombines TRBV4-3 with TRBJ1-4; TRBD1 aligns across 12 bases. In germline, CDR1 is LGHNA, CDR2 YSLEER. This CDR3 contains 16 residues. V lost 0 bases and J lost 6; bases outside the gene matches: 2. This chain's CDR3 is CASSQEGQGAYEKLFF. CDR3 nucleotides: TGCGCCAGCAGCCAAGAGGGACAGGGGGCCTATGAAAAACTGTTTTTT.

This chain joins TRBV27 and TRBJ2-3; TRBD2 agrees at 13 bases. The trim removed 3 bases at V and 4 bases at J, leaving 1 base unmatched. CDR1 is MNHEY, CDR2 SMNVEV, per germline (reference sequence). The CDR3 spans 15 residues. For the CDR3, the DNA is TGTGCCAGCAGTTTTGGACTAGCGGGAGCAGATACGCAGTATTTT. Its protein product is CASSFGLAGADTQYF.

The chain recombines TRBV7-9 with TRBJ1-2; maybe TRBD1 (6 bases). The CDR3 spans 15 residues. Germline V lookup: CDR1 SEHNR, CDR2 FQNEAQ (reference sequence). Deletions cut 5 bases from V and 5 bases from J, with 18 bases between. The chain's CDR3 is CASSLTGQTLYGYTF. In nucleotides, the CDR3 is TGTGCCAGCAGCCTCACCGGACAGACTTTATATGGCTACACCTTC. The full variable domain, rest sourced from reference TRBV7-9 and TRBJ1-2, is DTGVSQNPRHKITKRGQNVTFRCDPISEHNRLYWYRQTLGQGPEFLTYFQNEAQLEKSRLLSDRFSAERPKGSFSTLEIQRTEQGDSAMYLCASSLTGQTLYGYTFGSGTRLTVV.